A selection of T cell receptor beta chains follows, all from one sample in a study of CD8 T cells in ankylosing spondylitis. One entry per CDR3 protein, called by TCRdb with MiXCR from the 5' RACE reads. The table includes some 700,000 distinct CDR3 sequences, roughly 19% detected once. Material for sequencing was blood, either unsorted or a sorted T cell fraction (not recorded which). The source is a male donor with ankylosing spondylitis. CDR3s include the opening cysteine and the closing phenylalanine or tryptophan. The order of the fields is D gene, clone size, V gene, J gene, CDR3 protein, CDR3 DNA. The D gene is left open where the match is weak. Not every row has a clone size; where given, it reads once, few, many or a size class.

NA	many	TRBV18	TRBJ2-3	CASSPKDTQYF	TGTGCCAGCTCACCTAAGGATACGCAGTATTTT
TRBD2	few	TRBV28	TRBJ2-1	CASTPPNAALAGHYNEQFF	TGTGCCAGCACCCCTCCCAACGCAGCTCTAGCGGGACACTACAATGAGCAGTTCTTC
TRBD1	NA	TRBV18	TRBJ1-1	CASSPGGRTNTEAFF	TGTGCCAGCTCCCCAGGGGGCAGAACGAACACTGAAGCTTTCTTT
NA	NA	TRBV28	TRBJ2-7	CASSLFRGRVAEQYF	TGTGCCAGCAGTTTATTCAGGGGCCGGGTCGCGGAGCAGTACTTC
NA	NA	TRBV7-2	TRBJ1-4	CASSRGSPNEKLFF	TGTGCCAGCAGTAGGGGTTCCCCTAATGAAAAACTGTTTTTT
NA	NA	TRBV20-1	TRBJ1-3	CSARLEMANTIYF	TGCAGTGCCAGGCTAGAAATGGCGAACACCATATATTTT
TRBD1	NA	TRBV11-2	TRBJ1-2	CASSRGTGPYGYTF	TGTGCCAGCAGCCGAGGGACAGGGCCCTATGGCTACACCTTC
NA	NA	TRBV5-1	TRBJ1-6	CASSLDTTGTSPLHF	TGCGCCAGCAGCTTGGACACAACAGGGACATCACCCCTCCACTTT
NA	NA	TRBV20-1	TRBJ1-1	CSAAGALNTEAFF	TGCAGTGCAGCAGGGGCTCTGAACACTGAAGCTTTCTTT
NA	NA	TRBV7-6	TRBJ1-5	CASSPLGGMSNNQPQHF	TGTGCCAGCAGCCCCCTGGGGGGTATGTCAAACAATCAGCCCCAGCATTTT
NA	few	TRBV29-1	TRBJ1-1	CSVEVRGPLNTEAFF	TGCAGCGTTGAAGTCCGGGGCCCCTTAAACACTGAAGCTTTCTTT